This T cell receptor beta chain was captured by sequencing in a study of neurological immune-mediated disorders. Regarding the study as a whole: The greatest TCR clonal expansion occurred in HTLV-1-associated myelopathy and the least in multiple sclerosis, which fell below healthy controls.

At least ten counts were recorded for this clonotype. Its antigen is unknown. The CDR3 sequence is 16 residues long. V dropped 8 bases and J dropped 1 base, with 20 bases sitting between them. The germline V gene has CDR1 SNHLY and CDR2 FYNNEI. The cDNA came from 5'RACE with 10-nucleotide random UMIs. TCRdb re-analysed the 5' RACE reads in MiXCR, keeping a single row per CDR3 protein. Seen here are about 48,000 distinct CDR3 sequences, around 1.9% observed once, and the top ten hold around 2.1%. The origin of this receptor is a woman in her thirties or forties with multiple sclerosis. The chain couples TRBV2 to TRBJ2-5, with D maybe TRBD2 (6 bases). Specimen: PBMCs. The CDR3 is CASLGGRWRAQETQYF. For the CDR3, the DNA is TGTGCCAGCTTGGGAGGTCGCTGGAGGGCCCAAGAGACCCAGTACTTC.